Listed below are T cell receptor beta chains from one sample, sequenced in a study of T cells in Graves' hyperthyroidism and ophthalmopathy. One entry per CDR3 protein results from TCRdb running MiXCR on the multiplex PCR reads. The table records approximately 250,000 distinct CDR3 sequences, around 25% of them present only once. The sequencing sample was made of blood. Source of these receptors: a woman aged 40 to 49 with Graves' ophthalmopathy. The CDR3 runs from the conserved cysteine through the conserved F or W. D genes are given only for firm matches. A clone size is listed for some rows: how often the clone was seen (once, few, many), or a class if it is expanded.

clone_size: many
v_call: TRBV6-5
j_call: TRBJ2-7
d_call: TRBD2
cdr3_nt: TGTGCCAGCAGCTCCCCCCTAGCGGGGGGGGTGGGGGAGCAGTACTTC
cdr3_aa: CASSSPLAGGVGEQYF

clone_size: few
v_call: TRBV6-5
j_call: TRBJ1-2
d_call: -
cdr3_nt: TGTGCCAGCAGCGCCAATGGCTACACCTTC
cdr3_aa: CASSANGYTF

clone_size: -
v_call: TRBV24-1
j_call: TRBJ2-3
d_call: TRBD2
cdr3_nt: TGTGCCACCAGAGGAACCGGGACTAGCGGGAGTGCAGATACGCAGTATTTT
cdr3_aa: CATRGTGTSGSADTQYF

clone_size: many
v_call: TRBV3-1
j_call: TRBJ2-7
d_call: -
cdr3_nt: TGTGCCAGCAGCCCCCTCTTTGGCACAAACGAGCAGTACTTC
cdr3_aa: CASSPLFGTNEQYF

clone_size: many
v_call: TRBV5-1
j_call: TRBJ2-2
d_call: -
cdr3_nt: TGCGCCAGCAGCCCGGACAGCTCTTACACCGGGGAGCTGTTTTTT
cdr3_aa: CASSPDSSYTGELFF

clone_size: many
v_call: TRBV7-9
j_call: TRBJ2-5
d_call: -
cdr3_nt: TGTGCCAGCAGCTTAGCCGGCAGGGGTGGGACCCAGTACTTC
cdr3_aa: CASSLAGRGGTQYF

clone_size: once
v_call: TRBV6-1
j_call: TRBJ1-2
d_call: -
cdr3_nt: TGTGCCAGCGGGCCAAACTATGGCTACACCTTC
cdr3_aa: CASGPNYGYTF

clone_size: many
v_call: TRBV9
j_call: TRBJ2-7
d_call: -
cdr3_nt: TGTGCCAGCAGCGTAGGCCCGGGTTACGAGCAGTACTTC
cdr3_aa: CASSVGPGYEQYF

clone_size: many
v_call: TRBV28
j_call: TRBJ2-7
d_call: TRBD2
cdr3_nt: TGTGCCAGCAGACACCGACTAGCGGAGCGCTACGAGCAGTACTTC
cdr3_aa: CASRHRLAERYEQYF

clone_size: many
v_call: TRBV29-1
j_call: TRBJ1-1
d_call: -
cdr3_nt: TGCAGCGTTGAAGTAGGGATGGCGGATGAAGCTTTCTTT
cdr3_aa: CSVEVGMADEAFF

clone_size: many
v_call: TRBV25-1
j_call: TRBJ1-1
d_call: -
cdr3_nt: TGTGCCAGCATATCGAGAGAAGCTTTCTTT
cdr3_aa: CASISREAFF

clone_size: many
v_call: TRBV28
j_call: TRBJ2-2
d_call: -
cdr3_nt: TGTGCCAGCGGCAGGGTTGTCACCGGGGAGCTGTTTTTT
cdr3_aa: CASGRVVTGELFF

clone_size: many
v_call: TRBV28
j_call: TRBJ2-7
d_call: -
cdr3_nt: TGTGCCAGTAAGGGACTTCTGTACGAGCAGTACTTC
cdr3_aa: CASKGLLYEQYF

clone_size: many
v_call: TRBV6-1
j_call: TRBJ2-7
d_call: TRBD2
cdr3_nt: TGTGCCAGCATGGCCATAGCGGGAGTAGGCTACGAGCAGTACTTC
cdr3_aa: CASMAIAGVGYEQYF

clone_size: many
v_call: TRBV3-1
j_call: TRBJ2-7
d_call: -
cdr3_nt: TGTGCCAGCAGCCAACGTGGACATACCTACGAGCAGTACTTC
cdr3_aa: CASSQRGHTYEQYF

clone_size: many
v_call: TRBV6-1
j_call: TRBJ1-5
d_call: -
cdr3_nt: TGTGCCAGCAGACGGGACAGCAATCAGCCCCAGCATTTT
cdr3_aa: CASRRDSNQPQHF

clone_size: -
v_call: TRBV7-9
j_call: TRBJ2-7
d_call: -
cdr3_nt: TGTGCCAGCAGCTTGGCGACACCAGGCGCCTACGAGCAGTACTTC
cdr3_aa: CASSLATPGAYEQYF

clone_size: many
v_call: TRBV7-2
j_call: TRBJ2-7
d_call: TRBD2
cdr3_nt: TGTGCCAGCAGCTTAGTTTGGGCGGGAGGCCACGAGCAGTACTTC
cdr3_aa: CASSLVWAGGHEQYF

clone_size: -
v_call: TRBV29-1
j_call: TRBJ2-5
d_call: -
cdr3_nt: TGCGGCGTACTCGCCCGGAGCAGAGAGACCCAGTGCTTC
cdr3_aa: CGVLARSRETQCF

clone_size: -
v_call: TRBV12-3/TRBV12-4
j_call: TRBJ1-5
d_call: -
cdr3_nt: TGTGCCAGCAGTTTAACTGGGTTGGGTAGCAATCAGCCCCAGCATTTT
cdr3_aa: CASSLTGLGSNQPQHF

clone_size: -
v_call: TRBV12-3/TRBV12-4
j_call: TRBJ1-5
d_call: TRBD1
cdr3_nt: TGTGCCAGCGCCCCGACAGGGGGCTCGCAGCCCCAGCATTTT
cdr3_aa: CASAPTGGSQPQHF

clone_size: many
v_call: TRBV30
j_call: TRBJ2-7
d_call: TRBD2
cdr3_nt: TGTGCCTGGAGACGGACTAGCGTTTCTGAGCAGTACTTC
cdr3_aa: CAWRRTSVSEQYF

clone_size: many
v_call: TRBV28
j_call: TRBJ2-7
d_call: TRBD2
cdr3_nt: TGTGCCAGCAGTTACCCGGGACTAGCGGGAGGGCCGGTCCGCTACGAGCAGTACTTC
cdr3_aa: CASSYPGLAGGPVRYEQYF

clone_size: -
v_call: TRBV12-3/TRBV12-4
j_call: TRBJ2-1
d_call: -
cdr3_nt: TGTGCCAGCAGTTTATCCACTTACTCCTACAATGAGCAGTTCTTC
cdr3_aa: CASSLSTYSYNEQFF

clone_size: many
v_call: TRBV28
j_call: TRBJ2-7
d_call: -
cdr3_nt: TGTGCCAGCAGTTTCGTGGGCGAAGTCATATACGAGCAGTACTTC
cdr3_aa: CASSFVGEVIYEQYF

clone_size: -
v_call: TRBV6-1
j_call: TRBJ1-1
d_call: -
cdr3_nt: TGTGCCAGCAGTCCCGGACGGTTGGGCACTGAAGCTTTCTTT
cdr3_aa: CASSPGRLGTEAFF

clone_size: many
v_call: TRBV29-1
j_call: TRBJ1-5
d_call: TRBD1
cdr3_nt: TGCAGCGTTGAAGAAGGGACAGGCGATGGGGGGCCCCAGCATTTT
cdr3_aa: CSVEEGTGDGGPQHF

clone_size: many
v_call: TRBV20-1
j_call: TRBJ2-4
d_call: TRBD2
cdr3_nt: TGCAGTGCTCGCTGGACTAGCGGGAGGAGTAACATTCAGTACTTC
cdr3_aa: CSARWTSGRSNIQYF

clone_size: many
v_call: TRBV5-1
j_call: TRBJ2-7
d_call: -
cdr3_nt: TGCGCCAGCAGCTTGGGGGCCAACAGGGAGATCGACGAGCAGTACTTC
cdr3_aa: CASSLGANREIDEQYF

clone_size: many
v_call: TRBV20-1
j_call: TRBJ1-3
d_call: -
cdr3_nt: TGCAGTGCTTCAAAGGACATCTCTGGAAACACCATATATTTT
cdr3_aa: CSASKDISGNTIYF

clone_size: many
v_call: TRBV6-1
j_call: TRBJ2-6
d_call: TRBD1
cdr3_nt: TGTGCCAGCAGAGACAGGGTCTCTGGGGCCAACGTCCTGACTTTC
cdr3_aa: CASRDRVSGANVLTF

clone_size: many
v_call: TRBV30
j_call: TRBJ1-5
d_call: -
cdr3_nt: TGTGCCTGGAGTCTCGTGGGCAATCAGCCCCAGCATTTT
cdr3_aa: CAWSLVGNQPQHF

clone_size: many
v_call: TRBV30
j_call: TRBJ1-3
d_call: -
cdr3_nt: TGTGCCTGGAGTCCCGACAGACTTTCTGGAAACACCATATATTTT
cdr3_aa: CAWSPDRLSGNTIYF

clone_size: many
v_call: TRBV25-1
j_call: TRBJ1-1
d_call: -
cdr3_nt: TGTGCCAGCAGACCTCTCGACAGCTACACTGAAGCTTTCTTT
cdr3_aa: CASRPLDSYTEAFF

clone_size: many
v_call: TRBV28
j_call: TRBJ2-5
d_call: -
cdr3_nt: TGTGCCAGCAGTCCGCCCACGACTGGCGAGACCCAGTACTTC
cdr3_aa: CASSPPTTGETQYF

clone_size: -
v_call: TRBV12-5
j_call: TRBJ1-3
d_call: -
cdr3_nt: TGTGCTAGTGCCTCAGGGGACTCTGGAAACACCATATATTTT
cdr3_aa: CASASGDSGNTIYF

clone_size: -
v_call: TRBV6-2/TRBV6-3
j_call: TRBJ1-5
d_call: -
cdr3_nt: TGTGCCAGCAGTTACTCCCTTCTAGGAGGGGGAGATCAGCCCCAGCATTTT
cdr3_aa: CASSYSLLGGGDQPQHF

clone_size: many
v_call: TRBV29-1
j_call: TRBJ2-7
d_call: TRBD1
cdr3_nt: TGCAGCGTTTCAACAGGGGGCTACGAGCAGTACTTC
cdr3_aa: CSVSTGGYEQYF

clone_size: many
v_call: TRBV20-1
j_call: TRBJ2-5
d_call: TRBD1
cdr3_nt: TGCAGTGCCCAGGGACAGGGGGCTTATGAGACCCAGTACTTC
cdr3_aa: CSAQGQGAYETQYF

clone_size: many
v_call: TRBV5-1
j_call: TRBJ1-1
d_call: -
cdr3_nt: TGCGCCAGCTCCACCCTAGGGTTGGGCACTGAAGCTTTCTTT
cdr3_aa: CASSTLGLGTEAFF

clone_size: -
v_call: TRBV2
j_call: TRBJ2-5
d_call: -
cdr3_nt: TGTGCCATTAATAGATTTGAAGAGACCCAGTACTTC
cdr3_aa: CAINRFEETQYF

clone_size: many
v_call: TRBV2
j_call: TRBJ2-7
d_call: TRBD2
cdr3_nt: TGTGCCAGCGATCGGGGGGGAACCTACGAGCAGTACTTC
cdr3_aa: CASDRGGTYEQYF

clone_size: many
v_call: TRBV20-1
j_call: TRBJ2-6
d_call: -
cdr3_nt: TGCAGTGCTAGGGAACCGGGACTCCGCTCTGGGGCCAACGTCCTGACTTTC
cdr3_aa: CSAREPGLRSGANVLTF

clone_size: -
v_call: TRBV5-1
j_call: TRBJ1-2
d_call: -
cdr3_nt: TGCGCCAGCAGCTTGGGGAATTTCGGACAGTCTGGCTACACCTTC
cdr3_aa: CASSLGNFGQSGYTF

clone_size: many
v_call: TRBV12-3/TRBV12-4
j_call: TRBJ2-2
d_call: -
cdr3_nt: TGTGCCAGCAGTTTACGACAAGGGGGGAACACCGGGGAGCTGTTTTTT
cdr3_aa: CASSLRQGGNTGELFF

clone_size: many
v_call: TRBV30
j_call: TRBJ2-6
d_call: TRBD1
cdr3_nt: TGTGCCTGGAGTGACCCCGGACAGGGTACCTTCTCTGGGGCCAACGTCCTGACTTTC
cdr3_aa: CAWSDPGQGTFSGANVLTF

clone_size: many
v_call: TRBV6-2/TRBV6-3
j_call: TRBJ1-2
d_call: TRBD1
cdr3_nt: TGTGCCAGCAGTAACAGGGGGCGCGTCTATGGCTACACCTTC
cdr3_aa: CASSNRGRVYGYTF

clone_size: few
v_call: TRBV6-2/TRBV6-3
j_call: TRBJ1-2
d_call: -
cdr3_nt: TGTGCCAGCAGTTACGACCAGGGCGAGGGGAATGGCTACACCTTC
cdr3_aa: CASSYDQGEGNGYTF

clone_size: many
v_call: TRBV10-1
j_call: TRBJ2-7
d_call: -
cdr3_nt: TGCGCCAGGACCGGGACCAGGTACTACGAGCAGTACTTC
cdr3_aa: CARTGTRYYEQYF

clone_size: many
v_call: TRBV15
j_call: TRBJ1-5
d_call: -
cdr3_nt: TGTGCCACCAGCAGAGATCGCGGGGGCCAGCCCCAGCATTTT
cdr3_aa: CATSRDRGGQPQHF

clone_size: few
v_call: TRBV6-1
j_call: TRBJ1-5
d_call: -
cdr3_nt: TGTGCCAGCACCGAAAGGGAAAATCAGCCCCAGCATTTT
cdr3_aa: CASTERENQPQHF

clone_size: many
v_call: TRBV30
j_call: TRBJ1-2
d_call: TRBD1
cdr3_nt: TGTGCCTGGAGTGTACACCGAACAGGGGGAGGCTATGGCTACACCTTC
cdr3_aa: CAWSVHRTGGGYGYTF

clone_size: many
v_call: TRBV27
j_call: TRBJ2-2
d_call: TRBD1
cdr3_nt: TGTGCCAGCACCCTACAGGGGAAGAGCACCGGGGAGCTGTTTTTT
cdr3_aa: CASTLQGKSTGELFF

clone_size: many
v_call: TRBV6-5
j_call: TRBJ2-7
d_call: TRBD2
cdr3_nt: TGTGCCAGCAGCTACCCTCAGACTAGCGGGATGGTGGCGCAGTACTTC
cdr3_aa: CASSYPQTSGMVAQYF

clone_size: few
v_call: TRBV4-2
j_call: TRBJ2-3
d_call: -
cdr3_nt: TGTGCCAGCAGCCAAGATCAAGATACGCAGTATTTT
cdr3_aa: CASSQDQDTQYF

clone_size: -
v_call: TRBV24-1
j_call: TRBJ2-7
d_call: TRBD1
cdr3_nt: TGTGCCACCAGCCGTGACCGGGACAGGAGGGACGAGCAGTACTTC
cdr3_aa: CATSRDRDRRDEQYF

clone_size: -
v_call: TRBV6-1
j_call: TRBJ2-7
d_call: -
cdr3_nt: TGTGCCAGTACCGGGACTCCACCCTACGAGCAGTACTTC
cdr3_aa: CASTGTPPYEQYF